The 23 T cell receptor beta chains given below trace back to one sample, sequenced in a study of post-analysis software for immune sequencing data. No antigens are known for them. Researchers reported that TCR beta cDNA libraries carried unique molecular identifiers. In TCRdb, the PCR reads were re-called with MiXCR into one record per CDR3 protein. The table lists about 820,000 distinct CDR3 sequences, around 50% of them singletons. General study points: Comparison of patients with controls showed 4 to 6 TRBV segments more frequent in patients, TRBV5-6, TRBV5-1 and TRBV20-1 among them.

Source material: blood. These receptors originate from a girl between 5 and 17 years old with multiple sclerosis.

The rearrangement joins TRBV20-1 to TRBJ2-3, with 9 bases lining up with TRBD1. Losses at the gene ends were 6 bases for V and 5 bases for J; bases not matched to a gene: 9. Germline lookup yields CDR1 DFQATT and CDR2 SNEGSKA (reference sequence). The CDR3 sequence is 14 residues long. DNA for the CDR3: TGCAGTGCGGGACAACAGGGGGCTGGAGATACGCAGTATTTT. The encoded protein is CSAGQQGAGDTQYF.

As for this clonotype: At one of its ends the junction is not consistent with the germline gene, which may arise from a read error. The J gene is TRBJ2-5, the V gene TRBV9; D is ambiguous. This CDR3 region has 16 residues. Looked up from germline, CDR1 is SGDLS and CDR2 is YYNGEE. CDR3 sequence: CTSSARAASFQETQYF. Written as DNA, the CDR3 is TGTACCAGCAGCGCTAGGGCGGCCTCCTTTCAAGAGACCCAGTACTTC. Based on the CDR3 plus reference TRBV9 and TRBJ2-5, the full variable domain is DSGVTQTPKHLITATGQRVTLRCSPRSGDLSVYWYQQSLDQGLQFLIQYYNGEERAKGNILERFSAQQFPDLHSELNLSSLELGDSALYFCTSSARAASFQETQYFGPGTRLLVL.

This clonotype was counted between two and nine times. The chain has TRBV6-6 and TRBJ2-1; D remains unclear. Germline CDR1 reads MNHNY; CDR2 reads SVGAGI (reference sequence). The CDR3 sequence is 16 residues long. With 6 bases removed from V and 4 bases from J, the gap between germline ends came to 19 bases. This chain's CDR3 is CASSPERSIRYNEQFF. The DNA for the CDR3 is TGTGCCAGCAGCCCCGAACGGTCCATCAGGTACAATGAGCAGTTCTTC.

The chain recombines TRBV7-9 with TRBJ2-7; no clear D gene. Trimming removed 2 bases from V and 2 bases from J, with 10 bases in between. The CDR3 totals 14 residues. Germline CDR1 is SEHNR and CDR2 is FQNEAQ (reference sequence). CDR3 sequence: CASSLLGIAYEQYF. Written as DNA, the CDR3 is TGTGCCAGCAGCTTACTAGGGATTGCCTACGAGCAGTACTTC.

This clonotype has more than one count but fewer than ten. The chain employs TRBV7-3 and TRBJ2-5; no clear D gene. The CDR3 contains 15 residues. Germline values: CDR1 SGHTA, CDR2 FQGTGA. V was cut by 4 bases and J by 2 bases, with 14 bases left in between. The CDR3 DNA reads as TGTGCCAGCAGCTCTGGCCAGACACGACAAGAGACCCAGTACTTC. Amino acids: CASSSGQTRQETQYF.

In DNA, the CDR3 is TGCAGTGCTAGAGTACAGGCCAACTACGAGCAGTACTTC. Protein sequence: CSARVQANYEQYF. V usage is TRBV20-1 and J usage is TRBJ2-7; a weak D match, TRBD1 (5 bases). Germline V gene sequence: CDR1 DFQATT, CDR2 SNEGSKA (reference sequence). V shed 1 base and J shed 3 bases, with 10 bases lying between them. This CDR3 is built from 13 residues.

J is TRBJ2-7 and V is TRBV29-1, with a weak D call TRBD1 (6 bases). This CDR3 has 12 amino acids. Trimming cost V 7 bases and J 5 bases, with 15 bases left between them. In germline, CDR1 is SQVTM, CDR2 ANQGSEA. Here the CDR3 reads CSGVEQGHEQYF. For the CDR3, the DNA is TGCAGCGGTGTAGAACAGGGTCACGAGCAGTACTTC.

This chain links TRBV15 with TRBJ2-1; D remains ambiguous. Looked up from germline, CDR1 is LNHNV and CDR2 is YYDKDF (reference sequence). V was shortened by 1 base and J by 8 bases, with 6 bases between the two germline ends. CDR3 length: 12 amino acids. The CDR3 loop is CATSRGRDEQFF. Written as DNA, the CDR3 is TGTGCCACCAGCAGAGGTAGGGATGAGCAGTTCTTC.

This rearrangement joins TRBV6-1 to TRBJ2-1, with TRBD2 matching over 11 bases. Germline V gene data show CDR1 as MNHNS and CDR2 as SASEGT. This CDR3 spans 15 amino acids. V was clipped by 7 bases and J by 6 bases; unmatched bases: 8. DNA for the CDR3: TGTGCCAGCACCACGCGGGGGACTAGCGGCAATGAGCAGTTCTTC. Residues: CASTTRGTSGNEQFF.

This clonotype was seen a single time. This chain joins TRBV7-8 and TRBJ1-1; 7 bases are shared with TRBD1. The CDR3 spans 14 residues. The V segment lost 8 bases and the J segment 2 bases; nucleotides outside the gene matches: 8. Germline assignment: CDR1 SGHVS and CDR2 FQNEAQ. In DNA form, the CDR3 reads TGTGCCAGCGGTGGGACAGATATTAACACTGAAGCTTTCTTT. Its protein product is CASGGTDINTEAFF.

This rearrangement joins TRBV29-1 to TRBJ2-7; a weak D match, TRBD1 (6 bases). There are 12 residues in the CDR3. Trimming pared 7 bases from V and 2 bases from J, leaving 12 bases between. Germline CDR1 is SQVTM and CDR2 is ANQGSEA. CDR3 DNA: TGCAGCGCTGGGGGCAGCGCCTACGAGCAGTACTTC. It yields the protein CSAGGSAYEQYF.

This clonotype has only a few counts. This chain uses TRBV10-3 with TRBJ1-1; no definite D call. CDR3 length: 15 amino acids. Germline assignment: CDR1 ENHRY and CDR2 SYGVKD. Trimming pared 3 bases from V and 6 bases from J, leaving 17 bases between. Here the CDR3 reads CAISDDTKGRPEAFF. In nucleotides, the CDR3 is TGTGCCATCAGTGATGATACCAAAGGACGCCCTGAAGCTTTCTTT.

This clonotype was counted between two and nine times. V is TRBV20-1 and J is TRBJ2-7, with TRBD1 identical over 9 bases. This CDR3 has 14 amino acids. The V and J ends lost 3 bases and 1 base, in that order; junction bases with no gene match: 4. In germline, CDR1 is DFQATT, CDR2 SNEGSKA (reference sequence). The CDR3 loop is CSASGTGLSYEQYF. Here the CDR3 DNA reads TGCAGTGCTAGCGGGACAGGGCTTTCCTACGAGCAGTACTTC.

The J gene is TRBJ2-1, the V gene TRBV7-9, with D unclear. The CDR3 totals 16 residues. Looked up from germline, CDR1 is SEHNR and CDR2 is FQNEAQ (reference sequence). The V gene lost 5 bases and the J gene lost 1 base, with 15 bases spanning the gap. The CDR3 reads CASSGSIGQSYNEQFF. The CDR3 coding sequence is TGTGCCAGCAGCGGAAGCATAGGGCAGTCCTACAATGAGCAGTTCTTC.

This chain joins TRBV10-3 and TRBJ2-7; the match to TRBD2 covers 13 bases. Germline CDR1 reads ENHRY; CDR2 reads SYGVKD. The CDR3 loop spans 15 amino acids. The V gene end was trimmed by 2 bases and the J gene end by 5 bases; junction bases not matched to a gene: 3. CDR3 in amino acids: CAISERTSGRHEQYF. In DNA, the CDR3 is TGTGCCATCAGTGAGCGGACTAGCGGGAGACACGAGCAGTACTTC.

V and J are TRBV5-4 and TRBJ2-7, with D perhaps TRBD1 or TRBD2 (5 bases each). This CDR3 is 14 amino acids long. Trimming removed 5 bases from V and 3 bases from J, with 15 bases in between. Germline V gene lookup returns CDR1 SGHNT and CDR2 YYREEE (reference sequence). CDR3 residues: CASSNRDLNYEQYF. CDR3 nucleotides: TGTGCCAGCAGTAACCGGGACCTAAACTACGAGCAGTACTTC.

This chain joins TRBV9 and TRBJ2-7; no reliable D call. The DNA end is more similar to TRBJ2-5, so the J call may be wrong. Germline values: CDR1 SGDLS, CDR2 YYNGEE. This CDR3 spans 14 amino acids. The CDR3 protein is CASSVESSSRTQYF. CDR3 coding DNA: TGTGCCAGCAGCGTAGAGAGCTCCTCCAGGACCCAGTACTTC.

The gene calls are TRBV7-6 and TRBJ2-3; D ambiguous. The CDR3 has 15 residues. CDR1 and CDR2 (germline): SGHVS, FNYEAQ. The V gene lost 1 base and the J gene lost 5 bases, with 13 bases spanning the gap. CDR3 amino acids: CASSLEGSPRDTQYF. CDR3 nucleotide sequence: TGTGCCAGCAGCTTAGAGGGTAGCCCGAGAGATACGCAGTATTTT.

The gene calls are TRBV14 and TRBJ2-4; TRBD2 aligns across 13 bases. Trimming took 4 bases from V and 13 from J; bases not matched to a gene: 7. This CDR3 has 14 residues. Germline CDR1 is SGHDN and CDR2 is FVKESK. The DNA of the CDR3 is TGTGCCAGCAGCCCCTGGACTAGCGGGAGCAAGCAGTACTTC. This encodes CASSPWTSGSKQYF.

This clonotype was detected only a few times. V is TRBV6-2 or TRBV6-3 and J is TRBJ2-5; D is undetermined. With the DNA end fitting TRBJ2-7 better, the J assignment may be wrong. The CDR3 length is 11 residues. Germline V CDR1 and CDR2: MNHEY, SVGEGT. The CDR3 spells CASSYSVEQYF. The CDR3 DNA is TGTGCCAGCAGTTACTCGGTCGAGCAGTACTTC.

The chain links TRBV29-1 to TRBJ2-7; no clear D. Germline V gene data show CDR1 as SQVTM and CDR2 as ANQGSEA. There are 13 residues in the CDR3. Between the trimmed V and J ends, which lost 6 bases and 1 base, there was a span of 13 bases. The CDR3, as DNA: TGCAGCGTGGATAAGGACGGGTCCTACGAGCAGTACTTC. It codes for CSVDKDGSYEQYF.

V is TRBV7-7 and J is TRBJ2-6, with a tentative D call TRBD1 (6 bases). CDR1 and CDR2 from the germline V gene are SSHAT and FNYEAQ (reference sequence). This CDR3 has 15 residues. V was clipped by 5 bases and J by 3 bases, with 11 bases between them. The DNA for the CDR3 is TGTGCCAGCAGCCGCGAGGGGGATGGGGCCAACGTCCTGACTTTC. This codes for CASSREGDGANVLTF.

The chain is built from TRBV24-1 and TRBJ2-3; 9 nucleotides agree with TRBD1. The CDR3 extends over 17 amino acids. J lost 6 bases, V lost 5 bases, and 14 bases had no gene match. The germline gives CDR1 KGHDR, CDR2 SFDVKD. CDR3 sequence: CATSANRGTGLRDTQYF. The CDR3 DNA reads TGTGCCACCAGTGCTAACAGGGGGACAGGGCTTCGGGATACGCAGTATTTT.